Presented here are 32 T cell receptor beta chains from one specimen sequenced in a study of neurological immune-mediated disorders. TCRdb re-derived calls from the 5' RACE reads in MiXCR, one entry per CDR3 protein. The sample records some 47,000 distinct CDR3 sequences, under 25% being singletons. The time point here: technical triplicate 3. Input material: PBMCs. These receptors originate from a man in his 60s with HTLV-1-associated myelopathy (HAM/TSP).

The V call is TRBV19, the J call TRBJ2-7; 7 nucleotides align to TRBD1. CDR3 length equals 14 residues. Germline assignment: CDR1 LNHDA and CDR2 SQIVND (reference sequence). V was clipped by 5 bases and J by 2 bases; unmatched bases: 6. CDR3 loop: CASSPNRGPYEQYF. CDR3 bases: TGTGCCAGTAGTCCTAACAGGGGACCCTACGAGCAGTACTTC.

This clonotype appeared many times. The CDR3 protein is CASSPGLASYEQYF. In DNA, the CDR3 is TGCGCCAGCAGCCCGGGACTAGCGTCATACGAGCAGTACTTC. V is TRBV5-1 and J is TRBJ2-7; 10 bases agree with TRBD2. Per the germline V gene, CDR1 is SGHRS and CDR2 is YFSETQ. This CDR3 contains 14 residues. Trimming cost V 4 bases and J 4 bases; bases outside gene matches: 5.

This clonotype was counted ten times or more. This chain connects TRBV20-1 to TRBJ2-5; no clear D. The CDR3 length is 14 residues. The V end lost 1 base, the J end lost 7 bases, and 16 bases lay between the germline ends. Germline values: CDR1 DFQATT, CDR2 SNEGSKA (reference sequence). CDR3 loop: CSARGPQLWRTQYF. The CDR3 DNA reads as TGCAGTGCTAGAGGTCCCCAATTATGGAGGACCCAGTACTTC.

This clonotype was seen ten or more times. The CDR3 protein is CASSLMKTYEQYF. As DNA, the CDR3 is TGTGCCAGCTCATTAATGAAGACCTACGAGCAGTACTTC. The chain recombines TRBV18 with TRBJ2-7; D gene ambiguous. The CDR3 sequence is 13 residues long. The germline gives CDR1 KGHSH, CDR2 LQKENI. V shed 5 bases and J shed 2 bases, with 10 bases lying between them.

About this clonotype itself: This could be a read error, since a much larger clone is one nucleotide away. The J gene is TRBJ2-7, the V gene TRBV16; the match to TRBD1 covers 8 bases. CDR3 length equals 14 residues. The V and J ends lost 7 bases and 6 bases, in that order; junction bases with no gene match: 11. CDR1 and CDR2 (germline): KGHSY, FQNENV. The DNA of the CDR3 is TGTGCCAGCATCCTAACCCAGGGGGCGAGCGAGCAGTACTTC. Translation: CASILTQGASEQYF.

The chain carries TRBV4-2 and TRBJ2-1, with 7 nucleotides matching TRBD2. After removal of 1 base from V and 8 bases from J, the junction contained 11 bases not matched to a gene. From germline, CDR1 is LGHNA and CDR2 YNFKEQ. This CDR3 has 16 residues. CDR3 nucleotide sequence: TGTGCCAGCAGCCAAGCCCGGACTAGTTACGGTGATGAGCAGTTCTTC. It specifies CASSQARTSYGDEQFF.

This chain uses TRBV3-1 with TRBJ1-1; 7 bases agree with TRBD1. Germline assignment: CDR1 LGHDT and CDR2 YNNKEL (reference sequence). The CDR3 is made up of 13 amino acids. The ends lost 4 bases at V and 3 bases at J; junction bases unmatched: 2. The CDR3 region has the DNA TGTGCCAGCAGCCCGACAGGGTACACTGAAGCTTTCTTT. This gives the protein CASSPTGYTEAFF.

This clonotype was counted many times. The V call is TRBV7-9, the J call TRBJ2-1; D might be TRBD2 (6 bases). This CDR3 comprises 18 residues. CDR1 and CDR2 (germline): SEHNR, FQNEAQ (reference sequence). With 5 bases removed from V and 0 bases from J, the gap between germline ends came to 20 bases. CDR3 in DNA: TGTGCCAGCAGCGTAAATCCCGAGCGGGTGAGCTCCTACAATGAGCAGTTCTTC. It translates to CASSVNPERVSSYNEQFF.

This clonotype was counted ten times or more. J is TRBJ2-7 and V is TRBV21-1; whether TRBD2, the table's D call, matches the DNA was not checked. TRBV21-1 is a known pseudogene. The CDR3 is 17 residues long. CDR3 loop: CASSYKSTSGSAYEQYF. The DNA of the CDR3 is TGTGCCAGCAGCTACAAAAGCACTAGCGGGAGCGCCTACGAGCAGTACTTC.

This clonotype was seen many times. The chain is built from TRBV3-1 and TRBJ2-2; either TRBD1 or TRBD2 may fit D (6 bases each). V was pared by 0 bases and J by 4 bases, with 15 bases between. This CDR3 contains 17 residues. Per the germline V gene, CDR1 is LGHDT and CDR2 is YNNKEL (reference sequence). The CDR3 DNA reads TGTGCCAGCAGCCAAGATCTGGGGGGCGCGGGCACCGGGGAGCTGTTTTTT. Its translation is CASSQDLGGAGTGELFF.

In its sample, this clonotype was seen many times. V is TRBV20-1 and J is TRBJ1-2, with 7 bases aligning to TRBD1. Per germline, CDR1 DFQATT and CDR2 SNEGSKA (reference sequence). J was trimmed by 3 bases and V by 5 bases; bases with no gene match: 6. The CDR3 extends over 13 amino acids. The CDR3 sequence is CSAQTGLDYGYTF. For the CDR3, the DNA is TGCAGTGCTCAGACAGGGTTAGACTATGGCTACACCTTC.

This clonotype was found a few times. This rearrangement joins TRBV18 to TRBJ2-1; TRBD2 agrees at 13 bases. With 4 bases clipped from V and 4 bases from J, the junction kept 7 bases outside the gene matches. Germline V gives CDR1 KGHSH, CDR2 LQKENI. This CDR3 contains 17 residues. This chain's CDR3 is CASSRTSGSLVYNEQFF. As DNA, the CDR3 is TGTGCCAGCTCACGGACTAGCGGGAGTTTAGTTTACAATGAGCAGTTCTTC.

This clonotype was seen many times. The chain carries TRBV28 and TRBJ2-3; no clear D gene. This CDR3 comprises 16 residues. The germline V gene encodes CDR1 MDHEN and CDR2 SYDVKM. Trimming took off 6 bases at V and 2 bases at J, with 18 bases between the two ends. The CDR3 protein is CASSLTPSQATDTQYF. CDR3 DNA sequence: TGTGCCAGCAGCCTAACACCTTCGCAGGCCACAGATACGCAGTATTTT.

This clonotype appeared many times. The V gene is TRBV5-1, the J gene TRBJ2-7; 16 bases align to TRBD2. Germline V gives CDR1 SGHRS, CDR2 YFSETQ. The CDR3 spans 15 residues. V was pared by 5 bases and J by 2 bases, with 1 base of the junction left unmatched. The CDR3 protein is CASRGTSGRAYEQYF. For the CDR3, the DNA is TGCGCCAGCAGGGGGACTAGCGGGAGGGCCTACGAGCAGTACTTC.

This clonotype has a handful of counts. The J gene is TRBJ2-5, the V gene TRBV11-2; D could derive from TRBD1 or TRBD2 (5 bases each). Trimming pared 5 bases from V and 10 bases from J, leaving 14 bases between. Germline lookup yields CDR1 SGHAT and CDR2 FQNNGV. The CDR3 has 12 amino acids. CDR3 in amino acids: CASSRDLRSQYF. For the CDR3, the DNA is TGTGCCAGCAGCCGGGACCTCAGGAGCCAGTACTTC.

This clonotype was seen many times. The V gene is TRBV29-1, the J gene TRBJ2-7; 12 bases line up with TRBD2. The length of the CDR3 is 13 residues. CDR1 and CDR2 from the germline V gene are SQVTM and ANQGSEA. Trimming at V came to 6 bases and at J to 1 base, leaving 1 base not matched to a gene. The CDR3 loop reads CSVGLAGSYEQYF. Written as DNA, the CDR3 is TGCAGCGTAGGACTAGCGGGGTCCTACGAGCAGTACTTC.

This clonotype turned up a few times. The rearrangement links TRBV6-5 to TRBJ1-5; 8 bases fit TRBD1. Germline V CDR1 and CDR2: MNHEY, SVGAGI. Unmatched junction bases numbered 3, after V lost 6 bases and J lost 5 bases. The CDR3 is 13 residues long. In DNA, the CDR3 is TGTGCCAGCAGCCCAGGGGGCCATCAGCCCCAGCATTTT. It codes for CASSPGGHQPQHF.

V is TRBV5-1 and J is TRBJ2-5; TRBD1 is a possible D gene (6 bases). The CDR3 is 15 amino acids. Trimming removed 4 bases at V and 5 bases at J, with 18 bases between. CDR1 and CDR2 from the germline V gene are SGHRS and YFSETQ. CDR3 bases: TGCGCCAGCAGCAAGGGGGACGGTCCTGGGGAGACCCAGTACTTC. Amino acid sequence: CASSKGDGPGETQYF. Full variable domain (outside the CDR3, taken from reference TRBV5-1 and TRBJ2-5): KAGVTQTPRYLIKTRGQQVTLSCSPISGHRSVSWYQQTPGQGLQFLFEYFSETQRNKGNFPGRFSGRQFSNSRSEMNVSTLELGDSALYLCASSKGDGPGETQYFGPGTRLLVL.

Many counts were recorded for this clonotype. This sequence joins TRBV9 and TRBJ1-6, with 7 bases matching TRBD1. The CDR3 is made up of 15 amino acids. Germline loops: CDR1 SGDLS, CDR2 YYNGEE. Trimming at V came to 2 bases and at J to 3 bases, leaving 2 bases not matched to a gene. The CDR3 is CASSVRDSYNSPLHF. The CDR3 nucleotides are TGTGCCAGCAGCGTCCGGGACAGCTATAATTCACCCCTCCACTTT. Based on the CDR3 plus reference TRBV9 and TRBJ1-6, the full variable domain is DSGVTQTPKHLITATGQRVTLRCSPRSGDLSVYWYQQSLDQGLQFLIQYYNGEERAKGNILERFSAQQFPDLHSELNLSSLELGDSALYFCASSVRDSYNSPLHFGNGTRLTVT.

This clonotype was seen many times. This chain connects TRBV5-6 to TRBJ1-1; D unclear. Trimming took 3 bases from V and 0 from J, leaving 9 bases between them. This CDR3 contains 14 residues. CDR1 and CDR2 (germline): SGHDT, YYEEEE. Here the CDR3 DNA reads TGTGCCAGCAGCTCCCCGGGAGTGAACACTGAAGCTTTCTTT. Translation: CASSSPGVNTEAFF.

This clonotype came up once. This chain uses TRBV20-1 with TRBJ2-3, with 10 bases aligning to TRBD2. The CDR3 is 14 residues long. J lost 8 bases, V lost 3 bases, and 8 bases had no gene match. Germline V lookup: CDR1 DFQATT, CDR2 SNEGSKA (reference sequence). CDR3 region: CSASPSGGVGTQYF. The CDR3 DNA sequence: TGCAGTGCTAGTCCTAGCGGGGGAGTTGGTACGCAGTATTTT.

This clonotype was counted ten times or more. The V call is TRBV7-6, the J call TRBJ2-6; D is ambiguous. V lost 1 base and J 0 bases, leaving 4 bases between the germline ends. The CDR3 has 15 residues. CDR1 and CDR2 from the germline V gene are SGHVS and FNYEAQ. The CDR3 DNA sequence: TGTGCCAGCAGCTTAGAGAGCTCTGGGGCCAACGTCCTGACTTTC. Protein product: CASSLESSGANVLTF. Full variable domain (rest looked up from reference TRBV7-6 and TRBJ2-6): GAGVSQSPRYKVTKRGQDVALRCDPISGHVSLYWYRQALGQGPEFLTYFNYEAQQDKSGLPNDRFSAERPEGSISTLTIQRTEQRDSAMYRCASSLESSGANVLTFGAGSRLTVL.

V and J are TRBV5-1 and TRBJ2-1; the match to TRBD2 covers 9 bases. There are 14 residues in the CDR3. J lost 5 bases, V lost 4 bases, and 4 bases had no gene match. CDR1 is SGHRS and CDR2 is YFSETQ in the germline V gene. The CDR3 sequence: CASSPSGNHNEQFF. The CDR3 coding sequence is TGCGCCAGCAGCCCTAGCGGGAACCACAATGAGCAGTTCTTC.

The genes are TRBV6-2 or TRBV6-3 and TRBJ2-1, with unresolved D. The germline V gene has CDR1 MNHEY and CDR2 SVGEGT. CDR3 length: 14 amino acids. V gave up 7 bases and J gave up 0 bases, with 10 bases separating them. In nucleotides, the CDR3 is TGTGCCAGCACGGCACCCTCCTCCTACAATGAGCAGTTCTTC. Translated: CASTAPSSYNEQFF.

This clonotype was seen just once. With a much larger clone just one base away, this may be a read error. The rearrangement uses TRBV5-1 and TRBJ1-2; D is perhaps TRBD1 (5 bases). CDR3 size: 14 residues. Trimming removed 1 base at V and 5 bases at J, with 12 bases between. Germline loops: CDR1 SGHRS, CDR2 YFSETQ. The CDR3 is CASSLWAGMYGYTF. Written as DNA, the CDR3 is TGCGCCAGCAGCTTGTGGGCAGGGATGTATGGCTACACCTTC.

This clonotype was observed many times. V gene TRBV20-1 combines with J gene TRBJ2-2, with D unresolved. Germline assignment: CDR1 DFQATT and CDR2 SNEGSKA (reference sequence). The germline V and J ends were trimmed by 2 bases and 4 bases, with 8 bases remaining between them. The CDR3 runs to 13 residues. The CDR3 loop reads CSARRVVTGELFF. The CDR3 DNA is TGCAGTGCTAGAAGAGTGGTCACCGGGGAGCTGTTTTTT.

This clonotype was seen ten or more times. This chain links TRBV27 with TRBJ1-4, with D tentatively TRBD1 (5 bases). Trimming left V 4 bases short and J 5 bases short, with 11 bases between. CDR3 length: 14 amino acids. The V gene's germline CDR1 is MNHEY and CDR2 SMNVEV (reference sequence). For the CDR3, the DNA is TGTGCCAGCAGTTCCAGACAGAAAAATGAAAAACTGTTTTTT. It codes for CASSSRQKNEKLFF. The full variable domain, its missing parts supplied by reference TRBV27 and TRBJ1-4, is EAQVTQNPRYLITVTGKKLTVTCSQNMNHEYMSWYRQDPGLGLRQIYYSMNVEVTDKGDVPEGYKVSRKEKRNFPLILESPSPNQTSLYFCASSSRQKNEKLFFGSGTQLSVL.

This clonotype was seen ten or more times. DNA of the CDR3: TGCAGCGTTGATCTTAGTGTCGCCGGTCGGTACTTC. It encodes CSVDLSVAGRYF. V usage is TRBV29-1 and J usage is TRBJ2-7, with D hard to call. There are 12 residues in the CDR3. Germline CDR1 and CDR2: SQVTM and ANQGSEA. Trimming cost V 3 bases and J 12 bases, with 18 bases left between them.

This clonotype has ten or more counts. This may stem from a read error, because a much larger clone lies one nucleotide away. As DNA, the CDR3 is TGCAGTGCTAGAGCGGTAGGGCCGTTAGAGACCCAGTACTTC. It encodes CSARAVGPLETQYF. The rearrangement links TRBV20-1 to TRBJ2-5; no clear D gene. CDR3 length equals 14 residues. Per the germline V gene, CDR1 is DFQATT and CDR2 is SNEGSKA (reference sequence). Trimming shortened V by 1 base and J by 4 bases, and 13 bases separated the two germline ends.

This clonotype was found many times. The chain recombines TRBV20-1 with TRBJ2-7; 16 bases map to TRBD2. The CDR3 covers 15 residues. CDR1 is DFQATT, CDR2 SNEGSKA, per germline (reference sequence). J lost 7 bases, V lost 3 bases, and 6 bases had no gene match. The CDR3 region is CSARGTSGRDQEQYF. DNA of the CDR3: TGCAGTGCTAGGGGGACTAGCGGGAGGGATCAAGAGCAGTACTTC.

This chain uses TRBV20-1 with TRBJ2-4, with TRBD1 matching over 12 bases. The CDR3 runs to 14 residues. After removal of 6 bases from V and 9 bases from J, the junction contained 9 bases not matched to a gene. Germline loops: CDR1 DFQATT, CDR2 SNEGSKA (reference sequence). CDR3 in amino acids: CSANRDRGQVIQYF. In DNA form, the CDR3 reads TGCAGTGCAAACCGGGACAGGGGGCAAGTCATTCAGTACTTC.

The rearrangement joins TRBV7-9 to TRBJ1-1; D unresolved. Germline V lookup: CDR1 SEHNR, CDR2 FQNEAQ (reference sequence). The ends were cut back, 8 bases at V and 6 bases at J, with 13 bases in the middle. The CDR3 is made up of 12 amino acids. This CDR3 is CASPNRSPEAFF. In DNA, the CDR3 is TGTGCCAGCCCAAACAGATCCCCTGAAGCTTTCTTT.